Given below is one TCR beta chain in context. Its antigen is as yet unknown. Sequenced by immunoSEQ multiplex PCR; TCRdb stores in-frame clones only, minus some. The table records roughly 92,000 clones, roughly 89% of them present only once. The sample belongs to a study of T cell responses to AZD1222 COVID-19 vaccine. General study points: Baseline seropositives among AZD1222 recipients totaled only five to seven.

The ends were cut back, 3 bases at V and 0 bases at J, with 4 bases in the middle. The CDR3 contains 13 residues. The germline CDR1 and CDR2 sequences are SGDLS and YYNGEE. Sequences were derived from peripheral blood, sampled on day 0 of AZD1222 vaccination. The chain links TRBV9 to TRBJ1-5; the D is unclear. The sequence was collected from an adult in good health. The CDR3 sequence: CASSGDSNQPQHF. Here the CDR3 DNA reads TGTGCCAGCAGCGGCGATAGCAATCAGCCCCAGCATTTT.